The sequence of this T cell receptor (beta chain) was determined in a study of CD8 T cells in Susac syndrome. On the study more broadly: Patients with Susac syndrome were therapy-naive, taking corticosteroids, with some also receiving intravenous immunoglobulin, or taking intravenous immunoglobulin alone at the time their blood was drawn. Whole-study results and caveats: Clonal expansion of Susac CD8+ cells peaked in TEMRA cells, and it also peaked in active patients. Several Susac-specific public clones appeared in CD8+ TEMRA repertoires, and about 16 in total CD8+ repertoires.

This clonotype was found once. Its antigen is undetermined. The junction had 0 bases not matched to a gene; V was cut back by 5 bases and J by 2 bases. The CDR3 length is 13 residues. TCR beta sequencing covered blood CD8+ and CD4+ T cells. Reverse transcription used about 0.45 to 1 ug RNA and random hexamers. TCRdb independently ran MiXCR on the immunoSEQ multiplex PCR reads; one entry per CDR3 protein. The sample lists 95,000 to 150,000 distinct CDR3 sequences, over 90% occurring once. The sample taken for sequencing was CD8+ T cells from PBMCs. The sequence derives from a human donor with Susac syndrome. V gene TRBV12-3 or TRBV12-4 combines with J gene TRBJ1-2; 9 bases match TRBD1. The CDR3 bases are TGTGCCAGCAGTGGGACAGGGAACTATGGCTACACCTTC. As protein: CASSGTGNYGYTF.